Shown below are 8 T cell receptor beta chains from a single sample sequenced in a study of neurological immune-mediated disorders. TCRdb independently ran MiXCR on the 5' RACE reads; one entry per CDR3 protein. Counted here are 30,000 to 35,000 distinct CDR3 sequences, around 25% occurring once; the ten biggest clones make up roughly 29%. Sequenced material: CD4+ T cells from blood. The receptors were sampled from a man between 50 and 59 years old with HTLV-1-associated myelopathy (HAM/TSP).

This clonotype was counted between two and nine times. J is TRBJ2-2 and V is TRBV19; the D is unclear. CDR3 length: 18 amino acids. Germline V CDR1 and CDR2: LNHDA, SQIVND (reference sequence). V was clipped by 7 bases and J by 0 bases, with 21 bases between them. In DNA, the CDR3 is TGTGCCAGTACTAATCCCCACGGAGCGCCAACGAACACCGGGGAGCTGTTTTTT. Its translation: CASTNPHGAPTNTGELFF.

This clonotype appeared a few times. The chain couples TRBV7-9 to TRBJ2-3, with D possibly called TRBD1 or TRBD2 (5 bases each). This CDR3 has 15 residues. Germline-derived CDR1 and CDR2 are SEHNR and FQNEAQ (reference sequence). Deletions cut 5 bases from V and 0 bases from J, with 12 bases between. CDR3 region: CASSRGETSTDTQYF. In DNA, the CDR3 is TGTGCCAGCAGCCGGGGCGAGACTAGCACAGATACGCAGTATTTT.

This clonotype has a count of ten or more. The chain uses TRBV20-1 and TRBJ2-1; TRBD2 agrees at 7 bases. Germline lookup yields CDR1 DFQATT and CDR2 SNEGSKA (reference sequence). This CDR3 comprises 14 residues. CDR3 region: CRASGGGSYNEQFF. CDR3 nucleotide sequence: TGCAGAGCCAGTGGGGGGGGATCCTACAATGAGCAGTTCTTC.

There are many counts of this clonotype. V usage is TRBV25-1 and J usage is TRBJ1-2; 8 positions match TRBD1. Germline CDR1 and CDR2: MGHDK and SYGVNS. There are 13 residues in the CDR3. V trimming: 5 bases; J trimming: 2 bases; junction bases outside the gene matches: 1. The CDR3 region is CASSRDRNYGYTF. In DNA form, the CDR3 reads TGTGCCAGCAGTCGGGACAGGAACTATGGCTACACCTTC.

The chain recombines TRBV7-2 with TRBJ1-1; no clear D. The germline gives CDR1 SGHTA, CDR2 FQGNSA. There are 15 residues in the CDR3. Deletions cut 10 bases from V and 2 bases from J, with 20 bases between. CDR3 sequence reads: CANRLNSVNNTEAFF. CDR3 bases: TGTGCCAACAGACTGAATAGCGTAAATAACACTGAAGCTTTCTTT. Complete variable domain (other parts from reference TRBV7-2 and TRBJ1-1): GAGVSQSPSNKVTEKGKDVELRCDPISGHTALYWYRQSLGQGLEFLIYFQGNSAPDKSGLPSDRFSAERTGGSVSTLTIQRTQQEDSAVYLCANRLNSVNNTEAFFGQGTRLTVV.

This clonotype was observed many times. CDR3 amino acids: CSASLAGGLETQYF. CDR3 in DNA: TGCAGTGCTAGTCTAGCGGGAGGGTTAGAGACCCAGTACTTC. The chain couples TRBV20-1 to TRBJ2-5, with 12 bases lining up with TRBD2. V trimming: 3 bases; J trimming: 4 bases; junction bases outside the gene matches: 3. Germline CDR1 DFQATT, CDR2 SNEGSKA (reference sequence). The CDR3 is 14 amino acids.

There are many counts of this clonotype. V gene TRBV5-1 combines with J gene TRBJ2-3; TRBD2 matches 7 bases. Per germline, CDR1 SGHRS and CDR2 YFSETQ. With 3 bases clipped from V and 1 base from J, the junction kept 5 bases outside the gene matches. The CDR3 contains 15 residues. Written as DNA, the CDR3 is TGCGCCAGCAGCTCCGGACTAGAGGGCACAGATACGCAGTATTTT. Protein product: CASSSGLEGTDTQYF.

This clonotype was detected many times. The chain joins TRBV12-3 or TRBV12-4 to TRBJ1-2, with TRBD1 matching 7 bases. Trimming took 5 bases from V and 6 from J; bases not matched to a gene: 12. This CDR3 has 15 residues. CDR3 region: CASSARDSPSNGYTF. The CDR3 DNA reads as TGTGCCAGCAGTGCCCGGGACAGCCCCTCGAATGGCTACACCTTC.